A selection of T cell receptor beta chains follows, all from one sample in a study of cytomegalovirus exposure and HLA in healthy donors. The table came from immunoSEQ multiplex PCR; TCRdb's copy has only in-frame clones and leaves some out. The sample shows more than 70,000 clones, 95% to 97% of them seen only once. Sample: PBMCs. These receptors were collected from a man between 18 and 29 years old in good health and CMV-seropositive. CDR3s include the opening cysteine and the closing phenylalanine or tryptophan. D genes are given only for firm matches. Some rows mark clone size as missing; the rest say once, few, many or name a class of expanded clone.

>.|.|TRBV10-1|TRBJ2-7
CASSENSPGSSYEQYF
TGCGCCAGCAGTGAAAATTCTCCAGGGTCTTCCTACGAGCAGTACTTC
>.|TRBD1|TRBV18|TRBJ1-2
CASSRPQDRGNYGYTF
TGTGCCAGCTCACGCCCTCAGGACAGGGGGAACTATGGCTACACCTTC
>.|TRBD1|TRBV5-6|TRBJ2-1
CASSSIRRTGWSDNEQFF
TGTGCCAGCAGCTCGATAAGAAGGACAGGATGGAGTGACAATGAGCAGTTCTTC
>few|TRBD1|TRBV6-1|TRBJ2-7
CASTLGTGEAYEQYF
TGTGCCAGCACCCTTGGGACAGGAGAGGCCTACGAGCAGTACTTC
>.|.|TRBV5-1|TRBJ2-5
CASKTGTVEQETQYF
TGCGCCAGCAAAACGGGGACTGTGGAGCAAGAGACCCAGTACTTC
>.|.|TRBV30|TRBJ2-7
CAWSRLQNSYEQYF
TGTGCCTGGAGTAGACTACAGAATAGCTACGAGCAGTACTTC
>once|TRBD2|TRBV19|TRBJ2-5
CASSIALAGGFVQETQYF
TGTGCCAGTAGTATAGCGCTAGCGGGAGGGTTTGTACAAGAGACCCAGTACTTC
>.|.|TRBV21-1|TRBJ2-1
CASSKGDRGINEQFF
TGTGCCAGCAGCAAAGGGGACAGGGGAATCAATGAGCAGTTCTTC
>.|.|TRBV28|TRBJ1-1
CASTMGGIGEAFF
TGTGCCAGCACTATGGGGGGGATAGGTGAAGCTTTCTTT
>once|.|TRBV11-2|TRBJ2-2
CASSLSGVTGELFF
TGTGCCAGCAGCTTATCCGGGGTGACCGGGGAGCTGTTTTTT
>few|TRBD1|TRBV2|TRBJ1-5
CASMRQGINQPQHF
TGTGCCAGCATGAGACAGGGGATAAATCAGCCCCAGCATTTT
>.|.|TRBV30|TRBJ2-7
CAWSPRGLEQYF
TGTGCCTGGAGCCCTCGCGGGCTCGAGCAGTACTTC
>.|.|TRBV6-5|TRBJ2-5
CASSYSGRRETQYF
TGTGCCAGCAGTTACTCGGGCCGTAGGGAGACCCAGTACTTC
>.|TRBD1|TRBV27|TRBJ2-5
CASSRDSQPQETQYF
TGTGCCAGCAGCCGGGACAGCCAACCTCAAGAGACCCAGTACTTC
>.|TRBD2|TRBV11-2|TRBJ2-3
CASSQTTGRLAGVADTQYF
TGTGCCAGCAGCCAGACAACGGGGAGACTAGCGGGAGTTGCAGATACGCAGTATTTT
>.|.|TRBV7-2|TRBJ2-7
CASSPTYYGEQYF
TGTGCCAGCAGCCCTACTTACTACGGCGAGCAGTACTTC
>.|TRBD1|TRBV10-3|TRBJ1-5
CAIRRAGGSNQPQHF
TGTGCCATCAGGAGGGCAGGGGGAAGCAATCAGCCCCAGCATTTT
>once|.|TRBV2|TRBJ1-1
CASKGRGNTEAFF
TGTGCCAGCAAGGGCAGGGGAAACACTGAAGCTTTCTTT
>.|.|TRBV29-1|TRBJ2-7
CSVELGTQAYEQYF
TGCAGCGTTGAACTCGGGACTCAAGCCTACGAGCAGTACTTC
>.|.|TRBV9|TRBJ2-3
CASSAREVTDTQYF
TGTGCCAGCAGCGCCAGGGAAGTCACAGATACGCAGTATTTT
>.|.|TRBV6-5|TRBJ2-3
CASSYSPGNTDTQYF
TGTGCCAGCAGTTACTCGCCGGGAAACACAGATACGCAGTATTTT
>.|TRBD1|TRBV5-1|TRBJ1-1
CASSLGGRGTANTEAFF
TGCGCCAGCAGCTTGGGAGGGAGAGGGACAGCTAACACTGAAGCTTTCTTT
>.|TRBD1|TRBV5-4|TRBJ1-4
CASSMGQGGEKLFF
TGTGCCAGCAGCATGGGACAGGGTGGGGAAAAACTGTTTTTT
>.|TRBD1|TRBV5-4|TRBJ2-4
CASSLELQGALAKNIQYF
TGTGCCAGCAGCTTGGAACTACAGGGGGCATTAGCCAAAAACATTCAGTACTTC
>once|.|TRBV27|TRBJ2-7
CASRPRGGALDEQYF
TGTGCCAGCAGACCCCGAGGGGGGGCTCTCGACGAGCAGTACTTC
>.|.|TRBV2|TRBJ2-7
CASILDTGDYEQYF
TGTGCCAGCATTCTCGATACGGGGGATTACGAGCAGTACTTC
>.|.|TRBV19|TRBJ1-1
CASKLGNTEAFF
TGTGCCAGCAAACTAGGGAACACTGAAGCTTTCTTT
>.|.|TRBV5-1|TRBJ1-5
CASSLGSGQPQHF
TGCGCCAGCAGCTTGGGGTCGGGGCAGCCCCAGCATTTT
>.|TRBD1|TRBV5-4|TRBJ1-3
CASRPGDRALGNTIYF
TGTGCCAGCAGGCCGGGGGACAGGGCGCTCGGAAACACCATATATTTT
>.|TRBD1|TRBV7-6|TRBJ1-5
CASSLAPYAGGDQPQHF
TGTGCCAGCAGCTTAGCGCCTTATGCAGGGGGAGATCAGCCCCAGCATTTT
>.|.|TRBV19|TRBJ1-4
CASSDRQATNEKLFF
TGTGCCAGTAGTGACCGACAAGCAACTAATGAAAAACTGTTTTTT
>.|TRBD1|TRBV9|TRBJ2-5
CASSVGDRETQYF
TGTGCCAGCAGCGTTGGGGACAGGGAGACCCAGTACTTC
>.|.|TRBV27|TRBJ2-7
CASSLSVAHEQYF
TGTGCCAGCAGTTTAAGCGTTGCCCACGAGCAGTACTTC
>.|.|TRBV29-1|TRBJ2-1
CSVDIEGRFSNEQFF
TGCAGCGTGGACATAGAAGGGAGGTTCAGTAATGAGCAGTTCTTC
>.|TRBD1|TRBV5-1|TRBJ2-7
CASSSGQGECEQYF
TGCGCCAGCAGCTCCGGACAGGGGGAGTGCGAGCAGTACTTC
>.|TRBD2|TRBV5-1|TRBJ2-1
CASSSKREPYNEQFF
TGCGCCAGCAGCTCTAAGCGGGAGCCCTACAATGAGCAGTTCTTC
>.|TRBD1|TRBV27|TRBJ1-3
CASRPAGGNTIYF
TGTGCCAGCAGACCCGCAGGGGGGAACACCATATATTTT
>.|.|TRBV5-1|TRBJ2-5
CASSFSGGIQETQYF
TGCGCCAGCAGCTTTTCTGGAGGGATCCAAGAGACCCAGTACTTC
>.|TRBD1|TRBV6-1|TRBJ1-5
CASSEGGQGEPQHF
TGTGCCAGCAGTGAAGGGGGACAGGGGGAACCCCAGCATTTT
>.|.|TRBV18|TRBJ1-1
CASSPPLPGKGNTEAFF
TGTGCCAGCTCACCACCGTTGCCGGGAAAGGGGAACACTGAAGCTTTCTTT
>.|TRBD1|TRBV10-3|TRBJ1-1
CAISGPGTGLTEAFF
TGTGCCATCAGTGGGCCCGGGACAGGGCTCACTGAAGCTTTCTTT